Each of the 6 T cell receptor beta chains below was sequenced from the same sample in a study of T cells in Graves' hyperthyroidism and ophthalmopathy. RNA transcripts gave rise to amplified TCR beta CDR3 regions. The HTBI primer set drove a first-round RT-PCR of the TCR CDR3. From the multiplex PCR reads, TCRdb called clonotypes with MiXCR, one entry per CDR3 protein. Among about 500,000 distinct CDR3 sequences listed, about 16% were seen once. Sequenced: blood. These receptors all stem from a woman in her 30s with Graves' ophthalmopathy.

The gene calls are TRBV20-1 and TRBJ1-4; D gene ambiguous. This CDR3 has 13 amino acids. Germline loops: CDR1 DFQATT, CDR2 SNEGSKA (reference sequence). The ends were cut back, 3 bases at V and 1 base at J, with 6 bases in the middle. The CDR3: CSASRGTNEKLFF. The CDR3 nucleotides are TGCAGTGCTAGTCGTGGAACTAATGAAAAACTGTTTTTT.

This clonotype turned up a few times. This sequence joins TRBV9 and TRBJ2-7; a weak D match, TRBD2 (7 bases). Trimming took 0 bases from V and 6 from J, leaving 19 bases between them. The germline gives CDR1 SGDLS, CDR2 YYNGEE. This CDR3 has 16 amino acids. CDR3 sequence reads: CASSVAGSRRGGEQYF. The CDR3 nucleotides are TGTGCCAGCAGCGTAGCGGGTTCACGTAGGGGGGGCGAGCAGTACTTC.

This clonotype has at least ten counts. J is TRBJ2-3 and V is TRBV7-2, with D unclear. The length of the CDR3 is 15 residues. The V gene's germline CDR1 is SGHTA and CDR2 FQGNSA. Trimming pared 0 bases from V and 3 bases from J, leaving 10 bases between. Here the CDR3 reads CASSLAASQTDTQYF. The CDR3 DNA follows: TGTGCCAGCAGCTTAGCCGCCTCTCAGACAGATACGCAGTATTTT.

CDR3 DNA sequence: TGCAGTGCTACCGACAGGGACCGCTACGAGCAGTACTTC. Its translation: CSATDRDRYEQYF. This chain links TRBV20-1 with TRBJ2-7, with 7 positions matching TRBD1. The CDR3 totals 13 residues. J lost 3 bases, V lost 4 bases, and 6 bases had no gene match. Germline-derived CDR1 and CDR2 are DFQATT and SNEGSKA (reference sequence).

To note about this clonotype: Being one base from a much bigger clone, this may be a read error. Given the absence of the conserved phenylalanine or tryptophan at the CDR3 end, a read error is likely. The genes are TRBV28 and TRBJ2-1, with 7 bases fitting TRBD2. Germline-derived CDR1 and CDR2 are MDHEN and SYDVKM. The CDR3 has 13 residues. Unmatched junction bases numbered 3, after V lost 7 bases and J lost 3 bases. DNA of the CDR3: TGTGCCAGCACCGAGCGGGGCTACAATGAGCAGTTCCTC. Its translation is CASTERGYNEQFL.

This clonotype was detected ten times or more. The chain couples TRBV28 to TRBJ2-5, with D perhaps matching TRBD1 or TRBD2 (5 bases each). There are 14 residues in the CDR3. Germline CDR1 MDHEN, CDR2 SYDVKM. Trimming removed 2 bases at V and 4 bases at J, with 11 bases between. In DNA, the CDR3 is TGTGCCAGCAGTTTACGGGGACCCCGAGAGACCCAGTACTTC. It is translated as CASSLRGPRETQYF.